The 3 T cell receptor beta chains below were found in one sample sequenced in a study of cytomegalovirus exposure and HLA in healthy donors. PCR involved 60 Vbeta and 13 Jbeta primers. The data were produced by immunoSEQ multiplex PCR, yet TCRdb's version contains in-frame clones alone and is incomplete. Among 150,000 or so clones listed, roughly 73% were seen once. The sequenced sample consisted of PBMCs. The receptors come from a young woman in good health and CMV-seronegative.

This chain uses TRBV7-8 with TRBJ1-1, with D maybe TRBD1 (5 bases). Trimming took 2 bases from V and 0 from J, leaving 7 bases between them. Germline V gene lookup returns CDR1 SGHVS and CDR2 FQNEAQ. The CDR3 has 14 residues. The CDR3 DNA is TGTGCCAGCAGCTTACGGGGGATGAACACTGAAGCTTTCTTT. Its protein is CASSLRGMNTEAFF.

The genes are TRBV2 and TRBJ2-1; D uncertain. The CDR3 has 14 amino acids. Trimming removed 4 bases from V and 6 bases from J, with 13 bases in between. The germline V gene encodes CDR1 SNHLY and CDR2 FYNNEI. This chain's CDR3 is CASSAWLGPNEQFF. CDR3 DNA: TGTGCCAGCAGTGCCTGGCTAGGCCCCAATGAGCAGTTCTTC. Using reference TRBV2 and TRBJ2-1 for the parts outside the CDR3, the full variable domain is EPEVTQTPSHQVTQMGQEVILRCVPISNHLYFYWYRQILGQKVEFLVSFYNNEISEKSEIFDDQFSVERPDGSNFTLKIRSTKLEDSAMYFCASSAWLGPNEQFFGPGTRLTVL.

The V gene is TRBV9, the J gene TRBJ2-1; TRBD1 is a possible D gene (5 bases). The CDR3 contains 15 residues. Trimming cost V 3 bases and J 0 bases, with 10 bases left between them. CDR1 and CDR2 (germline): SGDLS, YYNGEE. The CDR3: CASSAQAHSYNEQFF. CDR3 bases: TGTGCCAGCAGCGCACAGGCGCACTCCTACAATGAGCAGTTCTTC.